The source of this T cell receptor beta chain is a study of identical twins. The CDR3 extends over 17 amino acids. Germline CDR1 and CDR2: MNHEY and SVGAGI. Trimming cost V 0 bases and J 2 bases; bases outside gene matches: 8. MiXCR, run by TCRdb on the 5' RACE reads, gives a single entry per CDR3 protein. The data show 650,000 to 750,000 distinct CDR3 sequences, 21% seen once. This clonotype was seen a handful of times. The sample was also reused in another study, on T cells expressing NK-cell markers. From that paper: Sequencing of TCR beta repertoires drew on sorted CD3+CD56+NKG2C+, CD3+CD56+NKG2C- and CD3+CD56-NKG2C+ T cells. Whether expanded NKG2C+ T cell clones recognized HCMV stayed uncertain.

The specimen was PBMCs. V usage is TRBV6-5 and J usage is TRBJ2-3; 7 nucleotides agree with TRBD2. The receptor comes from a woman in her late teens or twenties in good health. CDR3 protein: CASSYSSGAGLTDTQYF. CDR3 sequence (DNA): TGTGCCAGCAGTTACTCTTCTGGAGCGGGGCTCACAGATACGCAGTATTTT.